The present T cell receptor (beta chain) was sequenced within a study of CD8 T cells in Susac syndrome. Study background: Patients with Susac syndrome were therapy-naive, on corticosteroids, or on intravenous immunoglobulin alone at blood draw.

As judged by recently defined diagnostic criteria, patients with Susac syndrome had definite or probable disease. Random hexamers were used to reverse transcribe the RNA input (about 0.5 to 1 ug). TCR beta CDR3 was amplified by immunoSEQ multiplex PCR. This amplification extended across 54 Vbeta and 13 Jbeta segments. MiXCR, run by TCRdb on the immunoSEQ multiplex PCR reads, gives a single entry per CDR3 protein. This table holds more than 85,000 distinct CDR3 sequences, 85% to 95% found once. Study conclusions and caveats: CD4+ T cell repertoires in Susac syndrome exhibited no evidence of clonal expansion.

This clonotype was seen a handful of times. Its matching antigen is unknown. The germline V gene has CDR1 DFQATT and CDR2 SNEGSKA (reference sequence). The V end was cut by 2 bases, the J end by 1 base, with 5 bases between. The CDR3 extends over 12 amino acids. This chain links TRBV20-1 with TRBJ1-1; D gene unclear. The material sequenced was CD4+ T cells from PBMCs. This receptor was taken from a human donor with Susac syndrome. The CDR3 region has the DNA TGCAGTGCTAGAAAGACGAACACTGAAGCTTTCTTT. Translated: CSARKTNTEAFF.